This TCR beta chain was identified in a study of Graves' ophthalmopathy and Graves' hyperthyroidism. TCR beta CDR3 regions were amplified from RNA transcripts. The first-round RT-PCR employed HTBI primers together with the Qiagen OneStep RT-PCR kit. A multiplex PCR was then performed as the second round. TCRdb used MiXCR to reprocess the multiplex PCR reads, holding one entry per CDR3 protein. The table includes over 650,000 distinct CDR3 sequences, about two fifths detected once. This clonotype was seen a handful of times. Deletions cut 1 base from V and 3 bases from J, with 13 bases between. From germline, CDR1 is MDHEN and CDR2 SYDVKM. This CDR3 is built from 15 residues.

The TCR was taken from an adult man with Graves' ophthalmopathy. The source material was peripheral blood. The V call is TRBV28, the J call TRBJ2-7; the D call may be TRBD1 or TRBD2 (5 bases each). This chain's CDR3 is CASSLSGTHIYEQYF. The DNA for the CDR3 is TGTGCCAGCAGTTTATCGGGGACCCATATCTACGAGCAGTACTTC.